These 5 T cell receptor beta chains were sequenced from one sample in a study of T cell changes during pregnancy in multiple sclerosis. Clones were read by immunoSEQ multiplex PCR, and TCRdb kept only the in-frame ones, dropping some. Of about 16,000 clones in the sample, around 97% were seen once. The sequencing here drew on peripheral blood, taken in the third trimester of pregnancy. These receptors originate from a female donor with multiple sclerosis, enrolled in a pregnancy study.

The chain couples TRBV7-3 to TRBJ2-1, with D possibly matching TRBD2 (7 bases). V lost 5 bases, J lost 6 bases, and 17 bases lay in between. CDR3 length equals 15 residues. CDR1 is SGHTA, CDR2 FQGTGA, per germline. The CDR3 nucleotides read TGTGCCAGCAGCCCCGGGGGCGGGAGATTCAATGAGCAGTTCTTC. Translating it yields CASSPGGGRFNEQFF.

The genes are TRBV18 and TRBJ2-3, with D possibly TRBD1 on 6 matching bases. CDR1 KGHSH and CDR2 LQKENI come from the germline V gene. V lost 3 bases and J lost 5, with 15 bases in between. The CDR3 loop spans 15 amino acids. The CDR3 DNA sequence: TGTGCCAGCTCACCGGTGGCAGGGGTGGGAGATACGCAGTATTTT. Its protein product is CASSPVAGVGDTQYF.

The CDR3 DNA reads as TGTGCCACCTCCTGGGCTAGCGGGGGGCTACAGGTTAATGAGCAGTTCTTC. This translates into CATSWASGGLQVNEQFF. The chain links TRBV19 to TRBJ2-1; 11 positions agree with TRBD2. From germline, CDR1 is LNHDA and CDR2 SQIVND (reference sequence). The CDR3 length is 17 residues. The trim removed 10 bases at V and 7 bases at J, leaving 18 bases unmatched.

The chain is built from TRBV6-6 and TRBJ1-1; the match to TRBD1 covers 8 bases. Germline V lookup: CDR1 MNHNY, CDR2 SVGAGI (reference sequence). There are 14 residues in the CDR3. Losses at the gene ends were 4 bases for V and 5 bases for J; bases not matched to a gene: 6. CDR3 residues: CASSLTGAETEAFF. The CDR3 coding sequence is TGTGCCAGCAGTTTGACAGGGGCTGAAACTGAAGCTTTCTTT.

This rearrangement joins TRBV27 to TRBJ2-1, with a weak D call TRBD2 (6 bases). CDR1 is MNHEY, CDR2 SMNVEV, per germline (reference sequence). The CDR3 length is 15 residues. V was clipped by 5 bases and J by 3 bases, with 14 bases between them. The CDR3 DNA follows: TGTGCCAGCAGTATAGAGGGAGGAGGCTACAATGAGCAGTTCTTC. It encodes CASSIEGGGYNEQFF.